One and the same sample provided the 4 T cell receptor beta chains below, sequenced in a study of cytomegalovirus exposure and HLA in healthy donors. This PCR relied on a set of 60 Vbeta primers and 13 Jbeta primers. The protocol was immunoSEQ multiplex PCR, while the TCRdb copy is restricted to in-frame clones and leaves out a portion. The sample contains 90,000 to 150,000 clones, around 69% of which appear only once. The material sequenced was PBMCs. These receptors were taken from a middle-aged woman in good health and CMV-seropositive.

The chain joins TRBV19 to TRBJ1-1; D remains ambiguous. CDR3 length: 14 residues. Germline V gene data show CDR1 as LNHDA and CDR2 as SQIVND (reference sequence). V lost 8 bases and J 1 base, leaving 14 bases between the germline ends. The chain's CDR3 is CASATGSKNTEAFF. The CDR3 DNA reads as TGTGCCAGTGCTACCGGGAGTAAGAACACTGAAGCTTTCTTT.

This chain links TRBV4-1 with TRBJ1-1; 8 bases align to TRBD1. The ends lost 0 bases at V and 6 bases at J; junction bases unmatched: 3. CDR3 length equals 14 residues. CDR1 and CDR2 (germline): MGHRA, YSYEKL. This chain's CDR3 is CASSQDDRGAEAFF. Written as DNA, the CDR3 is TGCGCCAGCAGCCAAGACGACAGGGGCGCTGAAGCTTTCTTT.

The V gene is TRBV6-5, the J gene TRBJ1-2; possible D gene TRBD1, 6 bases. Germline V gene lookup returns CDR1 MNHEY and CDR2 SVGAGI. V was shortened by 6 bases and J by 8 bases, with 13 bases between the two germline ends. CDR3 length equals 12 residues. The CDR3 region is CASREGQSGYTF. The CDR3 nucleotides read TGTGCCAGCAGAGAGGGACAATCGGGCTACACCTTC.

This chain connects TRBV2 to TRBJ1-2, with 7 bases that match TRBD1. This CDR3 region has 13 residues. The V segment lost 6 bases and the J segment 4 bases; nucleotides outside the gene matches: 5. CDR1 and CDR2 (germline): SNHLY, FYNNEI. CDR3 amino acids: CASSGQEGYGYTF. DNA for the CDR3: TGTGCCAGCAGCGGACAGGAGGGCTATGGCTACACCTTC.